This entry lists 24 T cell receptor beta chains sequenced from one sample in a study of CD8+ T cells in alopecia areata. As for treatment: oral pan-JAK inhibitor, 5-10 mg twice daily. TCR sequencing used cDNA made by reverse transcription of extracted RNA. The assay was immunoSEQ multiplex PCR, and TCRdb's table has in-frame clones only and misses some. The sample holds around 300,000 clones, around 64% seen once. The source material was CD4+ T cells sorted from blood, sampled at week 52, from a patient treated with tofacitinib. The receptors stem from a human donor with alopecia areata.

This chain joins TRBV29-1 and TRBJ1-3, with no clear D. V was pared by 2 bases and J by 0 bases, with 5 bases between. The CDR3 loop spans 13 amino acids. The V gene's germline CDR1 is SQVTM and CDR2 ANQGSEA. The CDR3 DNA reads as TGCAGCGTTGAACGGAGCTCTGGAAACACCATATATTTT. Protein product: CSVERSSGNTIYF.

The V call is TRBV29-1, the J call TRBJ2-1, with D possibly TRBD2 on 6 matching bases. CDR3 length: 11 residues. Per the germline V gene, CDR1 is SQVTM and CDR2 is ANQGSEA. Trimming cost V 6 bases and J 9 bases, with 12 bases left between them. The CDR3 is CSVGSSAEQFF. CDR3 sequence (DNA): TGCAGCGTGGGTTCTAGCGCTGAGCAGTTCTTC.

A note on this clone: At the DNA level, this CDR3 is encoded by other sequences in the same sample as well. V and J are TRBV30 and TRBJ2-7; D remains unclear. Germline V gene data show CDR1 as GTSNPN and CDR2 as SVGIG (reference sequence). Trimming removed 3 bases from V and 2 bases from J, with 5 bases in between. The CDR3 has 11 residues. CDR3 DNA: TGTGCCTGGAGCCAGACCTACGAGCAGTACTTC. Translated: CAWSQTYEQYF.

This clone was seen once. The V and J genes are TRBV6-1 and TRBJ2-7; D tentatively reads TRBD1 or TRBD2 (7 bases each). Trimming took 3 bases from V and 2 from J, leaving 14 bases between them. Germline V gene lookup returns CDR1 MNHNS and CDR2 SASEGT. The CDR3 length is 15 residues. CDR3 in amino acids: CASSERQGGPYEQYF. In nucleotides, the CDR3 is TGTGCCAGCAGTGAGCGACAGGGAGGGCCCTACGAGCAGTACTTC.

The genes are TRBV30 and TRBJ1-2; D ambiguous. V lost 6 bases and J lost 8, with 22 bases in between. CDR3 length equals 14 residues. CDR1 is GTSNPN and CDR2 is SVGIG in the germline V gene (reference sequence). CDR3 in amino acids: CACIRLTGEEGYTF. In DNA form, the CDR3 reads TGTGCCTGCATTCGTCTGACGGGAGAGGAAGGCTACACCTTC.

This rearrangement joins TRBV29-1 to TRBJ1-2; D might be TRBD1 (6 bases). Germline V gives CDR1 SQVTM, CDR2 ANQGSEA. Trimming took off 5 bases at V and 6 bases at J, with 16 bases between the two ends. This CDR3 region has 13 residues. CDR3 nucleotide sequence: TGCAGCGTTAAAACAGGGTCTCCGGATGGCTACACCTTC. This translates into CSVKTGSPDGYTF.

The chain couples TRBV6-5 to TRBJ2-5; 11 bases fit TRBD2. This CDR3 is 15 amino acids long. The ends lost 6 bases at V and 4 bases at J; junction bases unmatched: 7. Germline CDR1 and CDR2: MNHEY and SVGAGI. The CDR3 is CASSVMTSGAETQYF. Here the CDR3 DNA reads TGTGCCAGCAGCGTAATGACTAGCGGGGCAGAGACCCAGTACTTC.

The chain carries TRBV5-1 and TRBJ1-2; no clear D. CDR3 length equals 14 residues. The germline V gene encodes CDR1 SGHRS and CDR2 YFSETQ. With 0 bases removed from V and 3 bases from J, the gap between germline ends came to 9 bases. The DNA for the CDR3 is TGCGCCAGCAGCTTGGAGGCGACGGACTATGGCTACACCTTC. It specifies CASSLEATDYGYTF.

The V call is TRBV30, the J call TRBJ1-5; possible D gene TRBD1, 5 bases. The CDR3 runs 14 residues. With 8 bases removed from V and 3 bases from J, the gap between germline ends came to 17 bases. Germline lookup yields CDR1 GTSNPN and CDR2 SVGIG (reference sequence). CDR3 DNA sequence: TGTGCCGGAGGTTTTGGAGGGACCAATCAGCCCCAGCATTTT. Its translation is CAGGFGGTNQPQHF.

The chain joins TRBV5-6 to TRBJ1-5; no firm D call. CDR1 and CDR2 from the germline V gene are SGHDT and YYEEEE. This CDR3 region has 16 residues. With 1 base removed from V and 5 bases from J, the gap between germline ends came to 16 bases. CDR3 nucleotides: TGTGCCAGCAGCTTGAGTACGGGCCGGGGAGATCAGCCCCAGCATTTT. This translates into CASSLSTGRGDQPQHF.

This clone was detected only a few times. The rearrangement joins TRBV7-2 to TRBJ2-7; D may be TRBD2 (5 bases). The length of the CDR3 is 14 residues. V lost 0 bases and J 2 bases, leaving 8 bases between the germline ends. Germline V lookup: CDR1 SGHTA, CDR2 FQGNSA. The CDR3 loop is CASSLAGAAYEQYF. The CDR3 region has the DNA TGTGCCAGCAGCTTAGCGGGAGCTGCCTACGAGCAGTACTTC.

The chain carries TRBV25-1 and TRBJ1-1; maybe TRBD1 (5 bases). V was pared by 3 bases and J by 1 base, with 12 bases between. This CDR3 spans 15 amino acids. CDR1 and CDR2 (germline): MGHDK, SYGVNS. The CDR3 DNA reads TGTGCCAGCAGTGAGCCAGGGTGGACGAACACTGAAGCTTTCTTT. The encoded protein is CASSEPGWTNTEAFF.

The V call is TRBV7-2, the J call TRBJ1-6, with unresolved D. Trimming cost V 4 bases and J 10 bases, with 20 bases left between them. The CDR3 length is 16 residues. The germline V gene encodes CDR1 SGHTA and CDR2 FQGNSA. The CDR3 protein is CASSSPGRLTPSPLHF. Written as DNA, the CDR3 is TGTGCCAGCAGCTCCCCGGGCAGGCTTACTCCCTCACCCCTCCACTTT. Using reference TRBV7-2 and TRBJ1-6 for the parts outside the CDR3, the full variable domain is GAGVSQSPSNKVTEKGKDVELRCDPISGHTALYWYRQSLGQGLEFLIYFQGNSAPDKSGLPSDRFSAERTGGSVSTLTIQRTQQEDSAVYLCASSSPGRLTPSPLHFGNGTRLTVT.

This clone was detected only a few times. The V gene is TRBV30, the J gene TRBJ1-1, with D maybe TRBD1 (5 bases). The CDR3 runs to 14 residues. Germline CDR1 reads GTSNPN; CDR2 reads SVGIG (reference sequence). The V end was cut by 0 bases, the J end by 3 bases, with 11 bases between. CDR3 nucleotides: TGTGCCTGGAGTGTGAGAGGGGTAGACACTGAAGCTTTCTTT. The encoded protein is CAWSVRGVDTEAFF.

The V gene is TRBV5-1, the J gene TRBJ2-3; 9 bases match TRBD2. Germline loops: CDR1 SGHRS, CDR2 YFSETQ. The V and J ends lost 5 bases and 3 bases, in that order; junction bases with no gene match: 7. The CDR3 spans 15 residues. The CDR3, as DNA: TGCGCCAGCAGAGCAGCGGGGGGATCGACAGATACGCAGTATTTT. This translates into CASRAAGGSTDTQYF.

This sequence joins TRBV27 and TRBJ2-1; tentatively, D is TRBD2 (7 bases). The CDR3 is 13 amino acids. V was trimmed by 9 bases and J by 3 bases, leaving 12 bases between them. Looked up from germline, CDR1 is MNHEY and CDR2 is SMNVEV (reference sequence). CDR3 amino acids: CASRGRGYNEQFF. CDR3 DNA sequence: TGTGCCAGTAGGGGGAGGGGCTACAATGAGCAGTTCTTC.

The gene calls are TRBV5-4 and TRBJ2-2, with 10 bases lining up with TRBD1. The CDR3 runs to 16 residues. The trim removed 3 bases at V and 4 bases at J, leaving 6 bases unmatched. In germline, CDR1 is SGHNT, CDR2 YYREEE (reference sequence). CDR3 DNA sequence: TGTGCCAGCAGCTCCCGGACAGGGGGTAGCACCGGGGAGCTGTTTTTT. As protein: CASSSRTGGSTGELFF.

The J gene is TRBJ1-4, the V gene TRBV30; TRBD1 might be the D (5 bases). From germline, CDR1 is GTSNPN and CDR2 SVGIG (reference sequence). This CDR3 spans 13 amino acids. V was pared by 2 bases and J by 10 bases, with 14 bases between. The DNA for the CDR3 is TGTGCCTGGAGTACAAGACAGTATGGAAAACTGTTTTTT. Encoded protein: CAWSTRQYGKLFF.

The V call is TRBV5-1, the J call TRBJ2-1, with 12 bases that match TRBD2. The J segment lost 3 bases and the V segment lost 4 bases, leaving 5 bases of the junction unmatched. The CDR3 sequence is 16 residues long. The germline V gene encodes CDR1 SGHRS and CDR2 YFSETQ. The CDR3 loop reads CASSPRLAGVYNEQFF. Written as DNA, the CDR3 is TGCGCCAGCAGCCCCAGACTAGCGGGGGTCTACAATGAGCAGTTCTTC.

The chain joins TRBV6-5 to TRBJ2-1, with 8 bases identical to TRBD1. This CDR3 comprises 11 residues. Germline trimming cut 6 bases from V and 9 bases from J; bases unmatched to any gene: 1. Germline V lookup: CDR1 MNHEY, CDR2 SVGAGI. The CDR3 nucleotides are TGTGCCAGCAGCGACAGGGGTGAGCAGTTCTTC. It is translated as CASSDRGEQFF.

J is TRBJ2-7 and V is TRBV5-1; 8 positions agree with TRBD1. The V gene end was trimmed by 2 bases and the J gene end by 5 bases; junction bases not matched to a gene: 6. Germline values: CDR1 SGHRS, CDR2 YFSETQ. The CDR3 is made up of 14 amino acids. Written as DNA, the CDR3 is TGCGCCAGCAGCTTAGGACAGGGACCCGACGAGCAGTACTTC. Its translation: CASSLGQGPDEQYF.

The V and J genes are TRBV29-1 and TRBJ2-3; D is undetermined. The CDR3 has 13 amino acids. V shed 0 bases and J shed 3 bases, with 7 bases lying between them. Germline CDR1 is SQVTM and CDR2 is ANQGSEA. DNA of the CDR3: TGCAGCGTTGAAGATACCTTAACAGATACGCAGTATTTT. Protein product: CSVEDTLTDTQYF.

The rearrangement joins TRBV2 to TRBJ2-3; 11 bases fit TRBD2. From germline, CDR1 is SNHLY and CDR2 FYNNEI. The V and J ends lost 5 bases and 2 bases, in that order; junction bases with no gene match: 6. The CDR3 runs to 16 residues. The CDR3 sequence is CASSLVAGGITDTQYF. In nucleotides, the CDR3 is TGTGCCAGCAGTCTTGTAGCGGGGGGGATCACAGATACGCAGTATTTT.

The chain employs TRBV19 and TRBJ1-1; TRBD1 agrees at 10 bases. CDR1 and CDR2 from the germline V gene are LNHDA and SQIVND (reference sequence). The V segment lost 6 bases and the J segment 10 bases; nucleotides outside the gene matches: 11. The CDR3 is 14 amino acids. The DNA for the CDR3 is TGTGCCAGTAGGCTCGGACAGGGGGTAATGACAGCTTTCTTT. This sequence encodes CASRLGQGVMTAFF.